Many counts were recorded for the clone carrying this T cell receptor (beta chain). Its antigen is unknown. This record comes from a study of T cells after yellow fever vaccination. One entry per CDR3 protein, called by TCRdb with MiXCR from the 5' RACE reads. The profile covers some 240,000 distinct CDR3 sequences, with around 3.5% appearing a single time and under 20% taken by the ten largest. Study-wide results and limits: Abundant clonotypes from the bulk population could have been carried over as contaminants into FACS-sorted repertoires.

This CDR3 region has 12 residues. V was cut by 10 bases and J by 6 bases, with 15 bases left in between. CDR1 is LNHDA and CDR2 is SQIVND in the germline V gene (reference sequence). Sequenced material: PBMCs, taken 15 days after the yellow fever booster vaccination. The receptor comes from a man younger than 35 who received the YFV17D yellow fever vaccine. The V call is TRBV19, the J call TRBJ1-1, with a tentative D call TRBD1 (5 bases). CDR3 region: CATKLGGAEAFF. The CDR3 DNA follows: TGTGCCACCAAACTGGGGGGGGCTGAAGCTTTCTTT.